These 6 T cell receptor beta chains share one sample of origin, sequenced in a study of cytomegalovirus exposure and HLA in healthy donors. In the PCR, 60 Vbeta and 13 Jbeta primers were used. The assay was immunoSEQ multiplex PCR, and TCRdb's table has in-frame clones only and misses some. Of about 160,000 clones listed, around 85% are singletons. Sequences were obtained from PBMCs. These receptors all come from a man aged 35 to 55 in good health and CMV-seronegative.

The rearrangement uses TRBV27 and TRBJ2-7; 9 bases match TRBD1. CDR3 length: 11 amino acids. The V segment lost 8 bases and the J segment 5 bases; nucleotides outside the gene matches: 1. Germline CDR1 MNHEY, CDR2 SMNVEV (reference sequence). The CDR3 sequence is CASGTGNEQYF. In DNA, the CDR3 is TGTGCCAGCGGGACAGGGAACGAGCAGTACTTC.

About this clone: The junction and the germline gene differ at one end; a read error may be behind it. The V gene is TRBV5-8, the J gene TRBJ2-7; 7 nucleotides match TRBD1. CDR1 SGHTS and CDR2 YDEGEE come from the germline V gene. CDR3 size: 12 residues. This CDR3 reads CASRRPGTDKVF. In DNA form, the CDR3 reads TGTGCCAGCAGACGGCCCGGGACAGACAAAGTGTTC.

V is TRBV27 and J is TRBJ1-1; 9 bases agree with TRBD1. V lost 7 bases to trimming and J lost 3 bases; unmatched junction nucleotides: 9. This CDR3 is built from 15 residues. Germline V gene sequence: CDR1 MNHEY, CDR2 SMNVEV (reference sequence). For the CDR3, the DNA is TGTGCCAGCAACCAACAGGGGGCTACGGACACTGAAGCTTTCTTT. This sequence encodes CASNQQGATDTEAFF.

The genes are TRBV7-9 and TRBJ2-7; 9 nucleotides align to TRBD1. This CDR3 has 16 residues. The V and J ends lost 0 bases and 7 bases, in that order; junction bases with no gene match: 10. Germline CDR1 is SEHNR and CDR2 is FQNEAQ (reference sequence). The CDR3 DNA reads TGTGCCAGCAGCTTAGCGCTGGGGACAGGGTTGAATGAGCAGTACTTC. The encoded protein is CASSLALGTGLNEQYF.

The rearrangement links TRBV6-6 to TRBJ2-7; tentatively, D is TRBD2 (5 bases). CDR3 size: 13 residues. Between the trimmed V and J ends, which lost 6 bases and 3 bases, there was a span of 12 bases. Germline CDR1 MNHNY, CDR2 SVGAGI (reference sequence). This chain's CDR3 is CASRNSDVYEQYF. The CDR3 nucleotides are TGTGCCAGCAGGAATAGCGATGTCTACGAGCAGTACTTC.

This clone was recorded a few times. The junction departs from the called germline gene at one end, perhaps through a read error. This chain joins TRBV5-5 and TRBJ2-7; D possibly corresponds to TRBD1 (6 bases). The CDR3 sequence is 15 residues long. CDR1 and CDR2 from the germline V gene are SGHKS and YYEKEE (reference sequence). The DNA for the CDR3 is TGCGCCAGCAGCTTGGAGGCAGGGGTCTCCTACGAGCAGTACTTC. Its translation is CASSLEAGVSYEQYF.